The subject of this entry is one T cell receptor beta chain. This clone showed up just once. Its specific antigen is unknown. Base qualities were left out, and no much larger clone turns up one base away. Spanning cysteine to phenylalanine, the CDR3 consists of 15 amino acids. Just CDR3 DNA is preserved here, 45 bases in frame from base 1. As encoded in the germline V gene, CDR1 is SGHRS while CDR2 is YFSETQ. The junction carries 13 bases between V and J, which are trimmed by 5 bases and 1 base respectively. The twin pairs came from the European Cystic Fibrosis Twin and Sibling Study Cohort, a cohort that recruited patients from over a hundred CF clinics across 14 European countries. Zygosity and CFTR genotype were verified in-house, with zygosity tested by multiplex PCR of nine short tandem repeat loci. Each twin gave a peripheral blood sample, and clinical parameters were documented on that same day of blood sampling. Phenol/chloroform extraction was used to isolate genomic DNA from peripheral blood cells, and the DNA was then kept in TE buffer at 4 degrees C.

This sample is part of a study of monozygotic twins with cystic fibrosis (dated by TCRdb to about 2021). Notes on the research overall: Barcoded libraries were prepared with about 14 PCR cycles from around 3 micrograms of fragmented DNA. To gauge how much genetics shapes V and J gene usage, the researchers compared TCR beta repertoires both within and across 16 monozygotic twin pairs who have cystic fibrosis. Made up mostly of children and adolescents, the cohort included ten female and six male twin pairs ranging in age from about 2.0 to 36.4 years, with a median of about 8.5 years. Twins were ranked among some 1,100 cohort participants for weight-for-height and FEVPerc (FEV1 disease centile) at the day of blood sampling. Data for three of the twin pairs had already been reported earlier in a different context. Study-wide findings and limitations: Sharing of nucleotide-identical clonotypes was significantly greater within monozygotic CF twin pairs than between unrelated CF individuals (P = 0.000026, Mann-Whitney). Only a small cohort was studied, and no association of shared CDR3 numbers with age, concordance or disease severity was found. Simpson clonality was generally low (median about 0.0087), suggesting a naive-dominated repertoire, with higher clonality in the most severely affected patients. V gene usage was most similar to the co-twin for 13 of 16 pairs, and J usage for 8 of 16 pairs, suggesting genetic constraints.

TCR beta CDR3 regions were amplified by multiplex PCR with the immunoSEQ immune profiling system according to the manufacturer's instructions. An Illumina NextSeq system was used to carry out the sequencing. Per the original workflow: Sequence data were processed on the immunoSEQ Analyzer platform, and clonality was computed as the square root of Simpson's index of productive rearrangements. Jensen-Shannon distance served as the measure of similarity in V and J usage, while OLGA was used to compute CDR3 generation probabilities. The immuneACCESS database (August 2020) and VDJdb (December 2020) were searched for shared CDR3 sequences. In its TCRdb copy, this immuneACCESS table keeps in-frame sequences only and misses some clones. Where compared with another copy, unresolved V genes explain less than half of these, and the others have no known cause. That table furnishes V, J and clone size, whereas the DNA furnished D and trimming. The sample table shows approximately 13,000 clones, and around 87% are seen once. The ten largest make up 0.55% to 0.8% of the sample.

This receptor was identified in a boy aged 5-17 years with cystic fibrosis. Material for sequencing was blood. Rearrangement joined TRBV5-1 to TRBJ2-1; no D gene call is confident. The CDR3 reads CASRNTLGSYNEQFF. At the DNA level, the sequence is TGCGCCAGCAGAAATACCTTGGGATCCTACAATGAGCAGTTCTTC.